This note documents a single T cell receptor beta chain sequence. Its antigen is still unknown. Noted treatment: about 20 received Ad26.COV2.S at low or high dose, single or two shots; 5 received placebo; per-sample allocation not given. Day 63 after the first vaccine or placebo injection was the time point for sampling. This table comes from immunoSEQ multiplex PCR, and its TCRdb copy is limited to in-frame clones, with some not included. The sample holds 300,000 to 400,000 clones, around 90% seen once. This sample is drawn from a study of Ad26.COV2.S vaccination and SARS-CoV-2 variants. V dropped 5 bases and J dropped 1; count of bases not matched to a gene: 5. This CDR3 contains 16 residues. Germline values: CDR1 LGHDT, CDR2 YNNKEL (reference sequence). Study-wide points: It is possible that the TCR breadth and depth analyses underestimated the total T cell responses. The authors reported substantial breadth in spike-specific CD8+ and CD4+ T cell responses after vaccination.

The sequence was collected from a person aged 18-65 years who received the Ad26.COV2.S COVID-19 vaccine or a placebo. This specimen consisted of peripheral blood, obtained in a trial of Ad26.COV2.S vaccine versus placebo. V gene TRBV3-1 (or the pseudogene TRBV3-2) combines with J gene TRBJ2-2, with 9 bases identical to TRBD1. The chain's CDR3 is CASSRGTGMNTGELFF. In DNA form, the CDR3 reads TGTGCCAGCAGCAGGGGGACAGGGATGAACACCGGGGAGCTGTTTTTT.